The sequence of this T cell receptor beta chain was determined in a study of cytomegalovirus exposure and HLA in healthy donors. About the study: In a later analysis, the roughly 130 validation repertoires were reported to have used the same platform as the approximately 690 first-cohort repertoires. Study-wide findings and caveats: Specific recognition of CMV antigens was confirmed in vitro for a few chains (all CMV-associated).

Method: immunoSEQ multiplex PCR; TCRdb's copy keeps in-frame clones and lacks some. The sample shows roughly 60,000 clones, 92% of them seen only once. Note on this clone: Its target is unknown.

The CDR3 length is 13 residues. Trimming took off 5 bases at V and 7 bases at J, with 15 bases between the two ends. Germline CDR1 and CDR2: WNHNN and SYGVQD (reference sequence). The source is a woman aged 18-29 years in good health and CMV-seronegative. What was sequenced was PBMCs. The J gene is TRBJ2-7, the V gene TRBV10-1; D is possibly TRBD2 (7 bases). CDR3 residues: CASSRRGGREQYF. DNA for the CDR3: TGCGCCAGCAGTCGGAGGGGGGGGCGAGAGCAGTACTTC.